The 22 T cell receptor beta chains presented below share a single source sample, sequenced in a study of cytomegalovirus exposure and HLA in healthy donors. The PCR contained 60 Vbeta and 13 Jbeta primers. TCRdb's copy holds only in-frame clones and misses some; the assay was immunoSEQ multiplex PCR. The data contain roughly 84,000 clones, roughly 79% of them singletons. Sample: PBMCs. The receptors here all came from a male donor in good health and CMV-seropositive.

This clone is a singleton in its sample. The CDR3 DNA sequence: TGTGCCAGCAGCTACCGACAGGGATGGTACGAGCAGTACTTC. It yields the protein CASSYRQGWYEQYF. The rearrangement joins TRBV7-2 to TRBJ2-7; TRBD1 agrees at 7 bases. The CDR3 has 14 residues. After removal of 4 bases from V and 4 bases from J, the junction contained 7 bases not matched to a gene. In germline, CDR1 is SGHTA, CDR2 FQGNSA.

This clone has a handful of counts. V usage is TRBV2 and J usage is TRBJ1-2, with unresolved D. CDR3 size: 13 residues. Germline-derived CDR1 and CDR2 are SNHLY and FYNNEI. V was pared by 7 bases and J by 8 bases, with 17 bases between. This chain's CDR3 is CASKEEGASGYTF. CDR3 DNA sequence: TGTGCCAGCAAAGAGGAGGGAGCGTCCGGCTACACCTTC.

The CDR3 loop reads CASSSAGTGVQPQHF. The CDR3, as DNA: TGTGCCAGCAGTTCAGCCGGGACAGGGGTTCAGCCCCAGCATTTT. This chain links TRBV28 with TRBJ1-5; TRBD1 matches at 10 bases. This CDR3 is built from 15 residues. The J segment lost 6 bases and the V segment lost 4 bases, leaving 6 bases of the junction unmatched. Germline CDR1 and CDR2: MDHEN and SYDVKM.

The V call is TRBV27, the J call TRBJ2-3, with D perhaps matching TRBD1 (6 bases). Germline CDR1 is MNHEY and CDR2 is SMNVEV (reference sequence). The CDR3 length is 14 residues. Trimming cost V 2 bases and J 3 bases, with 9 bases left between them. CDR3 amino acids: CASSLGQITDTQYF. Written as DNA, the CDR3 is TGTGCCAGCAGTTTAGGACAGATAACAGATACGCAGTATTTT.

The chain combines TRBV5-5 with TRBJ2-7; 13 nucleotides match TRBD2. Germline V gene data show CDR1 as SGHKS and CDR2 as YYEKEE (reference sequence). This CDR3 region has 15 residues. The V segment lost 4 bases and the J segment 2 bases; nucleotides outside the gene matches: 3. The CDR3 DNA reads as TGTGCCAGCAGCCGGACTAGCGGGGGAACCTACGAGCAGTACTTC. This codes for CASSRTSGGTYEQYF.

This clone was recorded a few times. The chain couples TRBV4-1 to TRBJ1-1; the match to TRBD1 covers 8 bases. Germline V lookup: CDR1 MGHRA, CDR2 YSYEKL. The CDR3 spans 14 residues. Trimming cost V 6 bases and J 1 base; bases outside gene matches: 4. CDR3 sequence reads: CASRRTGSNTEAFF. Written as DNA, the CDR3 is TGCGCCAGCAGACGGACAGGGTCGAACACTGAAGCTTTCTTT.

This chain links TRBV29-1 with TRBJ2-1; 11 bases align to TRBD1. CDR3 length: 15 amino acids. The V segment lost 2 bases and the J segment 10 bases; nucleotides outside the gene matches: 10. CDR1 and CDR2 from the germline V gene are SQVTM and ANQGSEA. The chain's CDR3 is CSVETDRGRIGEQFF. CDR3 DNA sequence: TGCAGCGTTGAAACGGACAGGGGGCGCATCGGGGAGCAGTTCTTC.

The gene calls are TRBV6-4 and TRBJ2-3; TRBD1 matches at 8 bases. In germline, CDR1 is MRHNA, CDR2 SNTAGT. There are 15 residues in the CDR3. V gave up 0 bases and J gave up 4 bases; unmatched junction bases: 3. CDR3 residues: CASSDSQGAADTQYF. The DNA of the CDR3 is TGTGCCAGCAGTGACTCCCAGGGGGCGGCAGATACGCAGTATTTT.

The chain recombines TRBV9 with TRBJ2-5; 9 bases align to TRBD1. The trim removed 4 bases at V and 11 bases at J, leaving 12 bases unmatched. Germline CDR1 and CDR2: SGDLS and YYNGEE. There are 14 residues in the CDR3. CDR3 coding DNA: TGTGCCAGCAGCCCCCGGGACAGGGCATGGGAGCAGTACTTC. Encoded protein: CASSPRDRAWEQYF.

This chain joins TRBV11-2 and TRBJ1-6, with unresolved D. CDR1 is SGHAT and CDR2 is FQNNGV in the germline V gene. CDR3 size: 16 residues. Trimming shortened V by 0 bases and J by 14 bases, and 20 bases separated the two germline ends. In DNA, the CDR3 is TGTGCCAGCAGCTTAGATCGTGAGAGGAGGAGTGTGGCCCTCCACTTT. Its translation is CASSLDRERRSVALHF.

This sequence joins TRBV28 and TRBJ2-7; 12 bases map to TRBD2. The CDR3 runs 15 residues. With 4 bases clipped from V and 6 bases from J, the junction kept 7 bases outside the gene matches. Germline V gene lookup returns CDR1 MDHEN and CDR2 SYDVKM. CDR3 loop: CASSSGLAGLGEQYF. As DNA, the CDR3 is TGTGCCAGCAGTTCGGGACTAGCGGGTCTCGGCGAGCAGTACTTC. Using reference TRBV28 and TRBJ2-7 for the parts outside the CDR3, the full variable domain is DVKVTQSSRYLVKRTGEKVFLECVQDMDHENMFWYRQDPGLGLRLIYFSYDVKMKEKGDIPEGYSVSREKKERFSLILESASTNQTSMYLCASSSGLAGLGEQYFGPGTRLTVT.

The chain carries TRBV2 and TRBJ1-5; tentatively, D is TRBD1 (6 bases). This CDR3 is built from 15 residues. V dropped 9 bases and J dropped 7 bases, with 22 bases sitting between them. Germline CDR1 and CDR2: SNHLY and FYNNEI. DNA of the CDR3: TGTGCCAGTCTTCCCGGGGGGGCGATGGACCAGCCCCAGCATTTT. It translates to CASLPGGAMDQPQHF.

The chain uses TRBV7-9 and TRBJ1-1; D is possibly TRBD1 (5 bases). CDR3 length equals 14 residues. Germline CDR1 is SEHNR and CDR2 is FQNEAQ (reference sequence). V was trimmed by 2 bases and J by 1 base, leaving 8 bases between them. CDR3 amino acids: CASSLRQRNTEAFF. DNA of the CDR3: TGTGCCAGCAGCTTACGACAGCGGAACACTGAAGCTTTCTTT.

CDR3 amino acids: CASRPDQGANTEAFF. The CDR3 nucleotides are TGCGCCAGCAGACCCGATCAGGGGGCGAACACTGAAGCTTTCTTT. This rearrangement joins TRBV4-1 to TRBJ1-1, with TRBD1 identical over 8 bases. V was pared by 6 bases and J by 1 base, with 7 bases of the junction left unmatched. The CDR3 spans 15 residues. Germline assignment: CDR1 MGHRA and CDR2 YSYEKL.

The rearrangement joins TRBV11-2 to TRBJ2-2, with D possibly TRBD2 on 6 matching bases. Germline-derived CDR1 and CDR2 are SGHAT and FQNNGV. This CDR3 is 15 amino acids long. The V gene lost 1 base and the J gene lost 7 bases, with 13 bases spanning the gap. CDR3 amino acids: CASSLVGGIGGELFF. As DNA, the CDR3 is TGTGCCAGCAGCTTAGTCGGAGGGATCGGCGGGGAGCTGTTTTTT.

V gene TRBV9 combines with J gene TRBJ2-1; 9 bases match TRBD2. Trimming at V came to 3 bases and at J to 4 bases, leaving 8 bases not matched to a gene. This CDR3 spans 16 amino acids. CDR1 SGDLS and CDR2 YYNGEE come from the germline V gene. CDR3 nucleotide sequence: TGTGCCAGCAGCGCCTATTCTAGCGGGGTTTACAATGAGCAGTTCTTC. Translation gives CASSAYSSGVYNEQFF.

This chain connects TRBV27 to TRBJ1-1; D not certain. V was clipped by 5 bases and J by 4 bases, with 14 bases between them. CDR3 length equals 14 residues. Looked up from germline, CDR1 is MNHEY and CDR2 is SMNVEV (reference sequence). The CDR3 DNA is TGTGCCAGCAGTCTCATGGGCTCGACCACTGAAGCTTTCTTT. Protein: CASSLMGSTTEAFF.

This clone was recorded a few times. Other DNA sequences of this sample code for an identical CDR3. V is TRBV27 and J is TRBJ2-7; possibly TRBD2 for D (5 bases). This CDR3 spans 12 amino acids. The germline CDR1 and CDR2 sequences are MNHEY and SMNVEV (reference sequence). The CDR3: CSNRKAAYEQYF. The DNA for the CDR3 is TGTTCCAACAGAAAAGCGGCCTACGAGCAGTACTTC.

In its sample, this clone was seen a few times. DNA of the CDR3: TGTGCCAGCAGTGAAGATGTGGGGCTAGCTGAAGCTTTCTTT. It codes for CASSEDVGLAEAFF. This chain uses TRBV2 with TRBJ1-1, with a tentative D call TRBD1 (5 bases). Germline V gene lookup returns CDR1 SNHLY and CDR2 FYNNEI. V dropped 1 base and J dropped 6 bases, with 12 bases sitting between them. CDR3 size: 14 residues.

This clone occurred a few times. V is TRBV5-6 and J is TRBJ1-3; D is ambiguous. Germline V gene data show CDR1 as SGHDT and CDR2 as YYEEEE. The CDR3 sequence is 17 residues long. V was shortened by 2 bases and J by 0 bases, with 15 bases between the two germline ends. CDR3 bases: TGTGCCAGCAGCTTACGGGGTATTGGTCTCTCTGGAAACACCATATATTTT. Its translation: CASSLRGIGLSGNTIYF. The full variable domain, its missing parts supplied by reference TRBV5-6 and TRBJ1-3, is DAGVTQSPTHLIKTRGQQVTLRCSPKSGHDTVSWYQQALGQGPQFIFQYYEEEERQRGNFPDRFSGHQFPNYSSELNVNALLLGDSALYLCASSLRGIGLSGNTIYFGEGSWLTVV.

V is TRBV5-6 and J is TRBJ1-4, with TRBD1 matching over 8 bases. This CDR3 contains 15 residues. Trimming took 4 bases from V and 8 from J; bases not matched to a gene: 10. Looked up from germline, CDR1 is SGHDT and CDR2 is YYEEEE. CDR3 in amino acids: CASSSTGGVAEKLFF. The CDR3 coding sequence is TGTGCCAGCAGCAGTACAGGGGGAGTAGCCGAAAAACTGTTTTTT.

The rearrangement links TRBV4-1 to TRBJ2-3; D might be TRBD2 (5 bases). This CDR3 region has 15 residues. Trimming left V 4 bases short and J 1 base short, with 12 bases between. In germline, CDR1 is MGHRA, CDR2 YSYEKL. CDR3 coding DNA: TGCGCCAGCAGCCGACTCCAGCGGCGCACAGATACGCAGTATTTT. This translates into CASSRLQRRTDTQYF.